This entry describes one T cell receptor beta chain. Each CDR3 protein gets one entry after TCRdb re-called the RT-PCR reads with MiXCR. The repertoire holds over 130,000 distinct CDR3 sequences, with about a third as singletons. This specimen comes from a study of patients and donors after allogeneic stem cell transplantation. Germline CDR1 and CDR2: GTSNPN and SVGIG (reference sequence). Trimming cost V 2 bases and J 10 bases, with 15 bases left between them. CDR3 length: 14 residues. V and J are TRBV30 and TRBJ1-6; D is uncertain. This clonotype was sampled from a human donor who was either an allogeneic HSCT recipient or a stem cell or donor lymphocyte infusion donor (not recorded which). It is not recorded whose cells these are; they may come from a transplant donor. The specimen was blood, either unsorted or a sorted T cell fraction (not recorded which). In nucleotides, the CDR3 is TGTGCCTGGAGTCGGGAGGGAACGGGGTCACCCCTCCACTTT. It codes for CAWSREGTGSPLHF. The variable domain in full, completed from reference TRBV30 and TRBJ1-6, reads SQTIHQWPATLVQPVGSPLSLECTVEGTSNPNLYWYRQAAGRGLQLLFYSVGIGQISSEVPQNLSASRPQDRQFILSSKKLLLSDSGFYLCAWSREGTGSPLHFGNGTRLTVT.